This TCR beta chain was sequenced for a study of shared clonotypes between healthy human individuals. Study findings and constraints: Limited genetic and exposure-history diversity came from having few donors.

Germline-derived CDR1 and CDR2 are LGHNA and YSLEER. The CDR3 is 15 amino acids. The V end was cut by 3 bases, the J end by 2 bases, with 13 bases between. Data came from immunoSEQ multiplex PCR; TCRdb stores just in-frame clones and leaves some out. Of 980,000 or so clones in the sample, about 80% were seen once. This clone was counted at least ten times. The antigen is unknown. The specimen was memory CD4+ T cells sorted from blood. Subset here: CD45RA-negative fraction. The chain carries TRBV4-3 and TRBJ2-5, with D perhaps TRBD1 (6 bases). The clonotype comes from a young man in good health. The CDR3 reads CASSQDSFTQETQYF. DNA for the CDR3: TGCGCCAGCAGCCAGGACAGTTTCACTCAAGAGACCCAGTACTTC.